This record covers a single T cell receptor (beta chain). The entry originates in a study of T cell changes during pregnancy in multiple sclerosis. Assay used: immunoSEQ multiplex PCR; TCRdb lists only in-frame clones, some missing. The repertoire holds tens of thousands of clones, under 95% seen once, with 0.9% to 0.95% in the top ten. V was cut by 4 bases and J by 1 base, with 11 bases left in between. The CDR3 is made up of 15 amino acids. The germline V gene has CDR1 SGHNT and CDR2 YYREEE (reference sequence). Specimen: peripheral blood, collected before pregnancy. J is TRBJ2-2 and V is TRBV5-4; D is unresolved. This TCR derives from a female donor with multiple sclerosis, enrolled in a pregnancy study. CDR3 sequence: CASSPGSLNTGELFF. CDR3 sequence (DNA): TGTGCCAGCAGCCCTGGTAGCTTGAACACCGGGGAGCTGTTTTTT.